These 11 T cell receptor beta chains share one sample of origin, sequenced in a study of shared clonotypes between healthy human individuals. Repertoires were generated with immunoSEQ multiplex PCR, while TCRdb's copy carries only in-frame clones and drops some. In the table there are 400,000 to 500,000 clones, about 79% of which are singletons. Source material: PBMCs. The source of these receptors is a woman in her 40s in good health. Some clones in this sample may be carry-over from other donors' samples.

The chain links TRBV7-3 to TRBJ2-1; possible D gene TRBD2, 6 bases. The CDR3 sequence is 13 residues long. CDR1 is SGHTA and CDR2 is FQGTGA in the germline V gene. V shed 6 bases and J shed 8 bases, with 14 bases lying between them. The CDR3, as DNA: TGTGCCAGCAGGCGGGAAATCGCCGATGAGCAGTTCTTC. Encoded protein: CASRREIADEQFF.

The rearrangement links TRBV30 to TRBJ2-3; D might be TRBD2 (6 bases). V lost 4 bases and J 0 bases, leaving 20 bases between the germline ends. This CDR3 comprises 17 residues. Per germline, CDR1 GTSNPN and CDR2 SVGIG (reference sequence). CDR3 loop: CAWTLGGQIVSTDTQYF. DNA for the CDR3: TGTGCCTGGACCCTCGGGGGTCAGATAGTAAGCACAGATACGCAGTATTTT.

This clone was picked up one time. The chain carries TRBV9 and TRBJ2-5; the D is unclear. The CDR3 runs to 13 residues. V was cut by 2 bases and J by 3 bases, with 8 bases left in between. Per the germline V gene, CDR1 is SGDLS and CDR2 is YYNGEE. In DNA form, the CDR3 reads TGTGCCAGCAGCGTTCGACCTAAAGAGACCCAGTACTTC. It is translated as CASSVRPKETQYF.

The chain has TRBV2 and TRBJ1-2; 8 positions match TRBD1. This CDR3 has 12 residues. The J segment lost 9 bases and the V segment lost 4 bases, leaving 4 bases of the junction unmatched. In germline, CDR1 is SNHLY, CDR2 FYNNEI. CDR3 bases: TGTGCCAGCAGTGTAAGGACAGGGAGCTACACCTTC. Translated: CASSVRTGSYTF. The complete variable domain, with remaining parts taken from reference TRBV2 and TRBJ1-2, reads EPEVTQTPSHQVTQMGQEVILRCVPISNHLYFYWYRQILGQKVEFLVSFYNNEISEKSEIFDDQFSVERPDGSNFTLKIRSTKLEDSAMYFCASSVRTGSYTFGSGTRLTVV.

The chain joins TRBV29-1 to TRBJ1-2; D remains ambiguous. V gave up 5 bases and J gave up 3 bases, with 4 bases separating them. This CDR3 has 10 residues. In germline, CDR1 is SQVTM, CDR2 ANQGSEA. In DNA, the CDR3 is TGCAGCGTTTATGACTATGGCTACACCTTC. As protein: CSVYDYGYTF.

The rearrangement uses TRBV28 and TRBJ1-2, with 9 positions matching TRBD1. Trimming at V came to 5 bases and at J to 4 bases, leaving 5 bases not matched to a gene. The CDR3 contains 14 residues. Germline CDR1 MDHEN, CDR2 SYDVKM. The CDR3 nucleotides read TGTGCCAGCAGTCTTACGGGACAGGGCTATGGCTACACCTTC. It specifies CASSLTGQGYGYTF.

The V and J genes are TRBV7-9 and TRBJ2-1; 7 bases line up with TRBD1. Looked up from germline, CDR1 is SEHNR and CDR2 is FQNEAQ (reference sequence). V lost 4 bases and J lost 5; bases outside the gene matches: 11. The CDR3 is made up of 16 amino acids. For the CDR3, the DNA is TGTGCCAGCAGCTCCCGGTCTTCAGGGGGTGACAATGAGCAGTTCTTC. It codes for CASSSRSSGGDNEQFF.

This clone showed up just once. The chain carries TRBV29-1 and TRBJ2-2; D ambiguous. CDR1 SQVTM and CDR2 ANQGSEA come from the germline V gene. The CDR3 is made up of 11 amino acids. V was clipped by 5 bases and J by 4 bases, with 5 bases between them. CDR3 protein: CSVLSTGELFF. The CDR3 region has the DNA TGCAGCGTTCTTAGCACCGGGGAGCTGTTTTTT.

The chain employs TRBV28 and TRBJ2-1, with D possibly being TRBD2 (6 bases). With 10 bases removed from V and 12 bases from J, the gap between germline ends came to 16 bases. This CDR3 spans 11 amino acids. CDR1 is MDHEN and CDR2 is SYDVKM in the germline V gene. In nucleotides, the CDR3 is TGTGCCACCACTAAGAGGGGAGGGCAGTTCTTC. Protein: CATTKRGGQFF.

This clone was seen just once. The CDR3 nucleotides are TGTGCCAGCAGCTTAGCACAGGGAGTATACAATGAGCAGTTCTTC. Encoded protein: CASSLAQGVYNEQFF. The genes are TRBV7-8 and TRBJ2-1; a possible D gene is TRBD1 (6 bases). Germline loops: CDR1 SGHVS, CDR2 FQNEAQ. CDR3 length: 15 residues. Trimming took off 0 bases at V and 4 bases at J, with 10 bases between the two ends.

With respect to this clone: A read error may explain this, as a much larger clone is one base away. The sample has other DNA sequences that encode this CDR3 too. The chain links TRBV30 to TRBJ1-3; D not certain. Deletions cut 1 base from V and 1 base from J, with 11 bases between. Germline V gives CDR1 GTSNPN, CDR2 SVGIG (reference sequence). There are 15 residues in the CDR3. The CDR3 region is CAWSADRHSGNTIYF. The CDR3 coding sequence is TGTGCCTGGAGTGCGGATAGACATTCTGGAAACACCATATATTTT. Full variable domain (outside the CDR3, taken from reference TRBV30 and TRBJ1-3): SQTIHQWPATLVQPVGSPLSLECTVEGTSNPNLYWYRQAAGRGLQLLFYSVGIGQISSEVPQNLSASRPQDRQFILSSKKLLLSDSGFYLCAWSADRHSGNTIYFGEGSWLTVV.